Described below is a single T cell receptor beta chain sequence and its context. This clone occurred a few times. Its recognized antigen is unknown. Base qualities are not provided; no much larger clone lies one nucleotide away. This sample was taken from a study of cytomegalovirus exposure and HLA in healthy donors (TCRdb year 2017). About the investigation overall: According to an earlier analysis of 450 to 650 of the donors, about 179 million T cells yielded 95 million to 140 million unique TCR beta sequences and roughly 280 Gb of sequence data. Around 320 gigabases of sequencing data and 78 million or so unique TCR sequences were included in an early release covering 550 to 650 HLA-typed donors. The genetic ancestry cluster associated with self-reported Caucasian donors included 81% of the 300 to 450 genotyped donors. The study aimed to test whether cataloging public T cell receptors could reveal signatures of past pathogen exposure. The study profiled the T cell repertoires of about 720 subjects by immunosequencing and related them to cytomegalovirus serostatus. A separate validation cohort of 90 to 150 different subjects was used in addition to the approximately 700-subject first cohort. To predict cytomegalovirus infection status, the study combined high-throughput TCR immunosequencing, statistical association of individual TCRs with disease status, and machine learning. A later analysis re-examined previously published TCR beta repertoires from more than 650 donors and added high-resolution HLA genotyping to investigate patterns of TCR occurrence. Rather than drawing on any new phenotypic data, the later analysis identified candidate immune exposures from TCR beta sequences and the way those sequences occurred across donors. An earlier analysis of several hundred of the donors used high-throughput TCR beta sequencing to judge whether each TCR beta V gene segment behaved as functional or pseudogenic. Alongside the repertoire data, information on donor age, sex, ethnicity and CMV serostatus was compiled. A later genetic analysis took genome-wide SNP genotypes for about 65% of the roughly 670 donors and used that subset as a discovery cohort. All discovery cohort repertoires had been generated on a single sequencing platform. HLA typing covered class I and class II loci at four-digit resolution. Typing coverage differed by locus: A, B, C, DRB1 and DQB1 were typed in about 620-640 donors, DQA1 in about 550, DPA1 in 606, and DPB1 in roughly 450. A few DR-DQ haplotypes were treated as single units for association and clustering because of strong linkage in the cohort. Across approximately 400 genotyped donors of the cohort, an average of roughly 250,000 unique TCR beta nucleotide sequences per donor were sequenced, and approximately 19% of those sequences were non-productive.

The library was made by the immunoSEQ multiplex PCR assay. The multiplex PCR relied on a mix of 60 forward primers for TCR Vbeta segments and 13 reverse primers for TCR Jbeta segments. The CDR3 region of rearranged TCR beta genes was amplified from genomic DNA by a multiplex PCR assay. Amplified TCR beta libraries were sequenced as 87-base-pair reads on the Illumina HiSeq System. The original pipeline was this. A later analysis tallied 70 million to 100 million unique TCR beta chains across the 700 or so repertoires, and about 12 million of those chains were shared by two or more donors. To remove PCR and sequencing errors, raw reads were error-corrected and collapsed into unique sequences using a nearest-neighbor algorithm that merged closely related sequences. CDR3 sequences were aligned to IMGT reference sequences to assign V, D and J gene segments. For a sequence to be retained, a match of at least six nucleotides to both a V gene segment and a J gene segment was required. Rearrangements were called productive when the CDR3 lacked stop codons and stayed in frame with V and J; all others were non-productive. Following IMGT convention, CDR3 was defined as the stretch from the second conserved V-encoded cysteine to the conserved J-encoded phenylalanine. The earlier analysis of about 560 of the donors excluded any sequence lacking an unambiguous match to a single V gene segment. In an earlier analysis of roughly 500 of the donors, V segments were called functional above 56.7% productive rearrangements and were called segregating when the between-donor standard deviation exceeded 5%. To diagnose cytomegalovirus status from the catalog of TCR beta chain sequences, a statistical classification framework was built. In a later analysis, TCR nucleotide sequences were compared against IMGT/GENE-DB human TR gene sequences so that V and J genes could be assigned. Using the TCRdist pipeline, a later analysis assigned CDR3 sequences along with most-parsimonious VDJ recombination scenarios. A later analysis defined each TCR beta chain by its CDR3 amino acid sequence plus V-gene family, and excluded reads lacking a unique V-gene family. To address suspected cross-contamination and a sequencing artifact, a later analysis removed some 620 highly shared, low-generation-probability nucleotide sequences. A later analysis calculated a clonal expansion index for each public chain from normalized within-repertoire ranks of inferred template counts. A later analysis computed generation probabilities with a VDJ recombination model fitted to out-of-frame rearrangements, and checked the results against IGoR. A later analysis scored TCR-TCR, TCR-HLA and TCR-CMV co-occurrence with hypergeometric tests, applying a repertoire-size bias correction to TCR pairs. False discovery rates were estimated in a later analysis by permuting HLA or CMV assignments 20 times. In a later analysis, co-occurring TCRs were grouped using DBSCAN, and TCRdist sequence similarity was added for clustering within HLA-allele-positive subsets. Co-occurrence clustering excluded repertoires with fewer than 30,000 or more than 120,000 public chains, plus five with anomalous nucleotide sharing. Held by TCRdb, this immuneACCESS table contains in-frame sequences only and omits some clones. Under half of the omission traces to an unresolved V gene where checked; the cause of the rest is unknown. That table is the source of V, J and clone size, and D and trimming were worked out from the DNA. The sample table shows about 100,000 clones, and 60% to 80% are seen once. Roughly 2.3% of the sample rests with the top ten.

The germline V gene gives CDR1 as MNHNS and CDR2 as SASEGT. The CDR3 runs 16 amino acids, cysteine and phenylalanine included. Solely the CDR3 DNA is kept, with 48 bases framed from the first base. V and J are trimmed by 3 bases and 6 bases, and the gene matches miss 9 bases of the junction. Overall study outcomes, separate from this receptor: Presence/absence analyses assumed roughly uniform sequencing depth across donors, an assumption that may not hold. A further reported finding was that TCR beta sequences accurately predicted the HLA-A and HLA-B alleles for most subjects in the first cohort. V-gene and J-gene trimming of TCR beta chains was associated with a missense DCLRE1C variant in a later genetic analysis, and the association was replicated in an independent cohort. Immune exposure information for the cohort was limited to CMV serostatus. Some IMGT-functional V segments, including TRBV6-2 and TRBV6-3, could not be told apart with the 87-base-pair reads, so those segments were excluded. Compared with equally common non-associated chains, HLA-associated TCR beta chains in a later analysis were more clonally expanded and had lower generation probabilities. At a false discovery rate of 0.05, a later analysis linked around 15,000 TCR beta sequences to specific HLA alleles. A later analysis reported that several top co-occurrence clusters appeared linked to parvovirus B19, influenza, CMV and Epstein-Barr virus. In a later analysis, TCR association rates were found to vary across HLA loci, with the most associated TCRs seen for DRB1 alleles and the fewest for HLA-C alleles. Linkage disequilibrium might explain the correlated functional status among segregating V segments, but an unknown experimental factor could not be excluded. In a later genetic analysis, fewer N-insertions in productive TCRs were reported among donors in an Asian-associated ancestry cluster than the roughly 700-donor mean. The earlier analysis of nearly 600 of the donors excluded some 16 rarely observed V segments, including chromosome 9 orphons, because counts were too low. A few of the identified cytomegalovirus-associated TCR beta chains were confirmed in vitro to be specific for cytomegalovirus antigens. The classifier was reported to diagnose cytomegalovirus status with high specificity and sensitivity in both the original and validation cohorts. A total of fewer than 200 TCR beta chains were listed by the study as associated with cytomegalovirus. Broadly in line with IMGT annotations, most TCR beta V segments showed up in productive rearrangements about 87% or about 30% of the time in an earlier analysis of around 600 of the donors. Most TCR sequences were seen in very few donors, while some public TCRs were found in many individuals. When HLA alleles, especially DR and DQ, strongly co-occurred, TCR associations were difficult to assign to individual alleles. In a later analysis, most CMV-associated TCR beta chains were found to appear HLA-restricted, with HLA associations seemingly driven largely by CMV exposure. A group of highly shared sequence variants was considered likely to be a technical artifact of the sequencing pipeline. It was suggested by the authors that the approach could potentially be generalized to other disease states and immunological phenotypes. Because HLA typing was unavailable for some donors at each locus, only the typed subset was used in association tests. This cohort had only TCR beta chains sequenced, and the lack of alpha or paired-chain data limited which features could be detected.

The cohort was made up of about 610 healthy bone marrow donors. All cohort members were sampled while nominally healthy, although unrecorded immune exposures were likely present. The donor was CMV seronegative and was included in the group of about 350 seronegative cohort members. A peripheral blood sample was collected from each donor, and TCR beta sequencing was performed on peripheral blood mononuclear cells. The Qiagen DNeasy Blood Extraction Kit was used to extract genomic DNA from the blood cell samples. The chain is made from TRBV6-1 and TRBJ1-5; TRBD1 matches 9 bases in the middle. The sequence derives from a man aged 18 to 29 in good health and CMV-seronegative. The sample taken for sequencing was PBMCs. CDR3 sequence: CASSEIEGQGGQPQHF. The DNA sequence is TGTGCCAGCAGTGAGATTGAGGGACAGGGTGGTCAGCCCCAGCATTTT.